Listed below are T cell receptor beta chains from one sample, sequenced in a study of T-cell memory formation after mild COVID-19. TCRdb fed the 5' RACE reads into MiXCR, producing one record per CDR3 protein. The sample records fewer than 150,000 distinct CDR3 sequences, about 6% being singletons. Sequenced material: PBMCs or a T cell subset sorted from them (not recorded which). All receptors come from an adult woman who had mild COVID-19 (a few samples of this study predate the infection). Cell type and time point are not known. The CDR3 runs from the conserved cysteine through the conserved F or W. A D gene is named only where the DNA matches it firmly. For some rows the clone size is stated as once, few or many, or as a class when expanded; others skip it.

J gene: TRBJ1-2
D gene: .
clone size: few
V gene: TRBV18
CDR3 DNA: TGTGCCAGCTCACCCCTCCGCCAGCCGGCGGGCTACACCTTC
CDR3 protein: CASSPLRQPAGYTF

J gene: TRBJ2-7
D gene: .
clone size: many
V gene: TRBV2
CDR3 DNA: TGTGCCAGCAGTGGTATGGGGGGCTGGGAGCAGTACTTC
CDR3 protein: CASSGMGGWEQYF

J gene: TRBJ2-5
D gene: .
clone size: few
V gene: TRBV5-1
CDR3 DNA: TGCGCCAGCCAGCGGGTAGGCTCCCAAGAGACCCAGTACTTC
CDR3 protein: CASQRVGSQETQYF

J gene: TRBJ2-5
D gene: TRBD2
clone size: few
V gene: TRBV5-1
CDR3 DNA: TGCGCCAGCAGCTTTGGCGGGGGAGGCCAAGAGACCCAGTACTTC
CDR3 protein: CASSFGGGGQETQYF

J gene: TRBJ2-5
D gene: TRBD2
clone size: few
V gene: TRBV12-3/TRBV12-4
CDR3 DNA: TGTGCCAGCACTCCCGGGAGGGTTAGGACCCAGTACTTC
CDR3 protein: CASTPGRVRTQYF

J gene: TRBJ2-7
D gene: TRBD1
clone size: few
V gene: TRBV5-6
CDR3 DNA: TGTGCCAGCAGCTGGGGTGGGGGACAGGGACCCTACGAGCAGTACTTC
CDR3 protein: CASSWGGGQGPYEQYF

J gene: TRBJ1-4
D gene: .
clone size: .
V gene: TRBV5-6
CDR3 DNA: TGTGCCAGCAGCTCAAGCCGCTACCTTTTTCTTAATGAAAAACTGTTTTTT
CDR3 protein: CASSSSRYLFLNEKLFF

J gene: TRBJ1-1
D gene: .
clone size: many
V gene: TRBV3-1
CDR3 DNA: TGTGCCAGCAGCCGGGGGGTATTGAACACTGAAGCTTTCTTT
CDR3 protein: CASSRGVLNTEAFF

J gene: TRBJ2-1
D gene: .
clone size: few
V gene: TRBV6-2/TRBV6-3
CDR3 DNA: TGTGCCAGCAACGGCGGGGTCTCCTACAATGAGCAGTTCTTC
CDR3 protein: CASNGGVSYNEQFF

J gene: TRBJ2-6
D gene: TRBD2
clone size: few
V gene: TRBV10-3
CDR3 DNA: TGTGCCATGGGGACTAGCGCCATCACTGGGGCCAACGTCCTGACTTTC
CDR3 protein: CAMGTSAITGANVLTF

J gene: TRBJ1-1
D gene: TRBD1
clone size: few
V gene: TRBV5-1
CDR3 DNA: TGCGCCAGCAGCTTGTACGCGGCTAACTACAGGGGGAACACTGAAGCTTTCTTT
CDR3 protein: CASSLYAANYRGNTEAFF

J gene: TRBJ2-3
D gene: .
clone size: few
V gene: TRBV5-6
CDR3 DNA: TGTGCCAGCAGCATCGACTACACAGATACGCAGTATTTT
CDR3 protein: CASSIDYTDTQYF

J gene: TRBJ1-1
D gene: TRBD1
clone size: few
V gene: TRBV18
CDR3 DNA: TGTGCCAGCTCACCAATTGGGGGGACAGACACTGAAGCTTTCTTT
CDR3 protein: CASSPIGGTDTEAFF

J gene: TRBJ2-3
D gene: TRBD2
clone size: many
V gene: TRBV20-1
CDR3 DNA: TGCAGTGCTAGAAGCGTACAGGGAACTAGCGGGAGGGCCTTATCAGATACGCAGTATTTT
CDR3 protein: CSARSVQGTSGRALSDTQYF

J gene: TRBJ1-1
D gene: .
clone size: few
V gene: TRBV10-3
CDR3 DNA: TGTGCCATCAGTGAGCCCCCCGGGACATTGAACACTGAAGCTTTCTTT
CDR3 protein: CAISEPPGTLNTEAFF

J gene: TRBJ1-1
D gene: TRBD1
clone size: .
V gene: TRBV20-1
CDR3 DNA: TGCAGTGCTCCCCAACAGGGGTACACTGAAGCTTTCTTT
CDR3 protein: CSAPQQGYTEAFF

J gene: TRBJ2-3
D gene: .
clone size: few
V gene: TRBV2
CDR3 DNA: TGTGCCAGCAGTGATAGTTCTCGGGAAGGCACAGATACGCAGTATTTT
CDR3 protein: CASSDSSREGTDTQYF

J gene: TRBJ2-7
D gene: .
clone size: few
V gene: TRBV5-6
CDR3 DNA: TGTGCCAGCAGTTTCCTCCCCCAGGGGCCCTACGAGCAGTACTTC
CDR3 protein: CASSFLPQGPYEQYF

J gene: TRBJ2-7
D gene: .
clone size: many
V gene: TRBV6-2/TRBV6-3
CDR3 DNA: TGTGCCAGCAGAAGTGAGGACTACGAGCAGTACTTC
CDR3 protein: CASRSEDYEQYF

J gene: TRBJ2-3
D gene: .
clone size: .
V gene: TRBV28
CDR3 DNA: TGTGCCAGCAGTTTGGAGACATCCTTCACAGATACGCAGTATTTT
CDR3 protein: CASSLETSFTDTQYF

J gene: TRBJ2-2
D gene: .
clone size: .
V gene: TRBV3-1
CDR3 DNA: TGTGCCAGCAGCCACCCGGAGGGGGCGAACACCGGGGAGCTGTTTTTT
CDR3 protein: CASSHPEGANTGELFF

J gene: TRBJ2-2
D gene: TRBD1
clone size: few
V gene: TRBV12-3/TRBV12-4
CDR3 DNA: TGTGCCAGCAGCCTAGAGACAGGGGCCACCGGGGAGCTGTTTTTT
CDR3 protein: CASSLETGATGELFF

J gene: TRBJ2-5
D gene: .
clone size: many
V gene: TRBV12-3/TRBV12-4
CDR3 DNA: TGTGCCAGCAGTCAGGAGGTGAAGACCCAGTATTTC
CDR3 protein: CASSQEVKTQYF

J gene: TRBJ2-7
D gene: .
clone size: many
V gene: TRBV6-1
CDR3 DNA: TGTGCCAGCAGACCAGTGGCCCACGAGCAGTACTTC
CDR3 protein: CASRPVAHEQYF

J gene: TRBJ2-7
D gene: .
clone size: few
V gene: TRBV30
CDR3 DNA: TGTGCCTGGAGTTTTACATCGCCCTCCTACGAGCAGTACTTC
CDR3 protein: CAWSFTSPSYEQYF

J gene: TRBJ2-3
D gene: .
clone size: many
V gene: TRBV5-1
CDR3 DNA: TGCGCCAGCAGCAACGGAGGGACCCGCCGCGGTACGCAGTATTTT
CDR3 protein: CASSNGGTRRGTQYF

J gene: TRBJ2-2
D gene: .
clone size: many
V gene: TRBV7-3
CDR3 DNA: TGTGCCAGCAGCTTGACTCTGAACACCGGGGAGCTGTTTTTT
CDR3 protein: CASSLTLNTGELFF

J gene: TRBJ1-6
D gene: TRBD1
clone size: many
V gene: TRBV7-8
CDR3 DNA: TGTGCCAGCAGTTGGGGACAGTCTAATTCACCCCTCCACTTT
CDR3 protein: CASSWGQSNSPLHF

J gene: TRBJ2-1
D gene: TRBD1
clone size: few
V gene: TRBV4-3
CDR3 DNA: TGCGCCAGCAGCCAAGAAAGACAGGGGGTCAATGAGCAGTTCTTC
CDR3 protein: CASSQERQGVNEQFF

J gene: TRBJ1-1
D gene: .
clone size: .
V gene: TRBV5-4
CDR3 DNA: TGTGCCAGCAGCTTCAGTACAAGCTACACTGAAGCTTTCTTT
CDR3 protein: CASSFSTSYTEAFF

J gene: TRBJ1-1
D gene: .
clone size: .
V gene: TRBV2
CDR3 DNA: TGTGCCAGCAGCCGGGACCGTAACACTGAAGCTTTCTTT
CDR3 protein: CASSRDRNTEAFF

J gene: TRBJ2-1
D gene: TRBD2
clone size: few
V gene: TRBV13
CDR3 DNA: TGTGCCAGCAGTACTTCACCTAGCGGGGGCCCGGGGGAGCAGTTCTTC
CDR3 protein: CASSTSPSGGPGEQFF

J gene: TRBJ2-3
D gene: .
clone size: many
V gene: TRBV12-3/TRBV12-4
CDR3 DNA: TGTGCCAGCAGTTTCGGAGGCACAGATACGCAGTATTTT
CDR3 protein: CASSFGGTDTQYF

J gene: TRBJ2-1
D gene: .
clone size: few
V gene: TRBV7-2
CDR3 DNA: TGTGCCAGCAGCTTAGATCTTAATGAGCAGTTCTTC
CDR3 protein: CASSLDLNEQFF

J gene: TRBJ2-5
D gene: .
clone size: .
V gene: TRBV9
CDR3 DNA: TGTGCCAGCAGCGTAGCTCCGGGGAGCATAGAGACCCAGTACTTC
CDR3 protein: CASSVAPGSIETQYF

J gene: TRBJ2-1
D gene: .
clone size: .
V gene: TRBV6-2/TRBV6-3
CDR3 DNA: TGTGCCAGCAGGGACCGGGCTTTGGGGCAGTTCTTC
CDR3 protein: CASRDRALGQFF

J gene: TRBJ2-3
D gene: .
clone size: many
V gene: TRBV5-1
CDR3 DNA: TGCGCCAGCAGCTTGGGAGCGGGTGGAGATACGCAGTATTTT
CDR3 protein: CASSLGAGGDTQYF

J gene: TRBJ1-5
D gene: .
clone size: few
V gene: TRBV4-1
CDR3 DNA: TGCGCCAGCAGCCAACCGTGGGGAGAGCCCCAGCATTTT
CDR3 protein: CASSQPWGEPQHF

J gene: TRBJ2-5
D gene: .
clone size: few
V gene: TRBV6-2/TRBV6-3
CDR3 DNA: TGTGCCAGCAGGTACGCGGACCAAGAGACCCAGTACTTC
CDR3 protein: CASRYADQETQYF

J gene: TRBJ2-3
D gene: .
clone size: .
V gene: TRBV24-1
CDR3 DNA: TGTGCCACCAGCCGTCGGGAGCCCACAGATACGCAGTATTTT
CDR3 protein: CATSRREPTDTQYF

J gene: TRBJ2-1
D gene: TRBD2
clone size: many
V gene: TRBV7-9
CDR3 DNA: TGTGCCAGCAGCTTCCAGCGGGACCCCAATGAGCAGTTCTTC
CDR3 protein: CASSFQRDPNEQFF

J gene: TRBJ2-7
D gene: .
clone size: many
V gene: TRBV12-3/TRBV12-4
CDR3 DNA: TGTGCCACCTCGAACGACGGGACCTACGAGCAGTACTTC
CDR3 protein: CATSNDGTYEQYF

J gene: TRBJ2-2
D gene: TRBD2
clone size: few
V gene: TRBV10-3
CDR3 DNA: TGTGCCATCATGGCGGGAGGGAACACCGGGGAGCTGTTTTTT
CDR3 protein: CAIMAGGNTGELFF

J gene: TRBJ1-2
D gene: .
clone size: few
V gene: TRBV6-5
CDR3 DNA: TGTGCCAGCAGCAGAACGGGGCCCTATGGCTACACCTTC
CDR3 protein: CASSRTGPYGYTF

J gene: TRBJ1-3
D gene: TRBD1
clone size: .
V gene: TRBV6-6
CDR3 DNA: TGTGCCAGCAGCCAGGGGGGTGGAAACACCATATATTTT
CDR3 protein: CASSQGGGNTIYF

J gene: TRBJ2-2
D gene: .
clone size: .
V gene: TRBV7-9
CDR3 DNA: TGTGCCAGCAGCCCCAGGGGCGCCGGGGAGCTGTTTTTT
CDR3 protein: CASSPRGAGELFF

J gene: TRBJ2-2
D gene: .
clone size: few
V gene: TRBV24-1
CDR3 DNA: TGTGCCACCAGTGAAACCCCCCACAGGTTCTCCGCTGCGAACACCGGGGAGCTGTTTTTT
CDR3 protein: CATSETPHRFSAANTGELFF

J gene: TRBJ2-3
D gene: .
clone size: few
V gene: TRBV5-6
CDR3 DNA: TGTGCCAGCAGGAAGGACTTCACAGATACGCAGTATTTT
CDR3 protein: CASRKDFTDTQYF

J gene: TRBJ1-1
D gene: .
clone size: few
V gene: TRBV6-6
CDR3 DNA: TGTGCCAGCAGTTACGTTTATGGGTCCGGAACTGAAGCTTTCTTT
CDR3 protein: CASSYVYGSGTEAFF

J gene: TRBJ1-2
D gene: TRBD1
clone size: few
V gene: TRBV4-1
CDR3 DNA: TGCGCCAGCAGCCAGGGGTACAGGGGGCCGTCGGATGGCTACACCTTC
CDR3 protein: CASSQGYRGPSDGYTF

J gene: TRBJ2-7
D gene: .
clone size: many
V gene: TRBV5-1
CDR3 DNA: TGCGCCAGCAGCTTGGGGGGGACCTACGAGCAGTACTTC
CDR3 protein: CASSLGGTYEQYF

J gene: TRBJ2-7
D gene: .
clone size: many
V gene: TRBV5-5
CDR3 DNA: TGTGCCAGCAGCTTGTTCGGGGGTGCCTACGAGCAGTACTTC
CDR3 protein: CASSLFGGAYEQYF

J gene: TRBJ2-1
D gene: .
clone size: many
V gene: TRBV20-1
CDR3 DNA: TGCAGTGCTAGATCGCTAGCGAGGCTCAACAATGAGCAGTTCTTC
CDR3 protein: CSARSLARLNNEQFF